The present TCR beta chain was sequenced within a study of OX40 agonist ivuxolimab in advanced cancers. Study details: Mean age approximately 59 years, range roughly 23 to 79; approximately 80% male. Study-level points and caveats: Certain nonresponders additionally had low normalized T-cell clonal expansion. Compared with others, partial responders at 0.1-3.0 mg/kg displayed clonal expansion among the lowest.

The length of the CDR3 is 17 residues. Germline-derived CDR1 and CDR2 are WSHSY and SAAADI. The V gene lost 2 bases and the J gene lost 2 bases, with 18 bases spanning the gap. Profiling relied on immunoSEQ multiplex PCR, and the TCRdb table lists in-frame clones only, not all of them. The sample carries some 76,000 clones, approximately 86% recorded once. This clone was recorded only once. As yet, its antigen is unknown. The gene calls are TRBV10-2 and TRBJ2-5, with D hard to call. The clonotype was recovered from an adult with an advanced solid tumor such as melanoma, head and neck, liver or kidney cancer. Sequences were derived from CD4+ or CD8+ T cells sorted from blood, sampled in a trial of the OX40 agonist ivuxolimab. The CDR3 coding sequence is TGCGCCAGCAGTGAGAGAAGGGCGGTCCGGAGTCAAGAGACCCAGTACTTC. Its translation is CASSERRAVRSQETQYF.